This TCR beta chain was found in a study of shared clonotypes between healthy human individuals. Points from the study as a whole: Across a handful of donors, naive CD4 shared approximately 4.5%, naive CD8 around 3.8%, memory CD4 2.3%, memory CD8 approximately 0.4%.

As for this clone: The target antigen is unknown.

Produced via immunoSEQ multiplex PCR; TCRdb's table is partial and in-frame only. The sample lists approximately 2.5 million clones, approximately 94% seen once, with 0.35% to 0.45% in the top ten. Every donor, a Caucasian adult, lived in Nashville, Tennessee. Researchers partitioned CD4+ cells into CD45RA+ naive and CD45RA-negative memory subsets. With 5 bases removed from V and 0 bases from J, the gap between germline ends came to 7 bases. CDR1 is MNHNS, CDR2 SASEGT, per germline. The CDR3 runs 13 residues. The chain couples TRBV6-1 to TRBJ1-1; tentatively, D is TRBD1 (5 bases). This sequence originates from a young man in good health. Some clones in this sample may be carry-over from other donors' samples. The sample was naive CD4+ T cells from PBMCs. Subset: CD45RA+ positively selected. CDR3 coding DNA: TGTGCCAGCAGTTCACAGGTGAACACTGAAGCTTTCTTT. The encoded protein is CASSSQVNTEAFF.